Presented here are 27 T cell receptor beta chains from one specimen sequenced in a study of shared clonotypes between healthy human individuals. The table came from immunoSEQ multiplex PCR; TCRdb's copy has only in-frame clones and leaves some out. The table lists over 2 million clones, 85% to 95% of them singletons. The sequenced sample consisted of naive CD4+ T cells from PBMCs. The subset is: CD45RA+ positively selected. These receptors all come from a man younger than 35 in good health. Some clones in this sample may be carry-over from other donors' samples.

The rearrangement links TRBV7-3 to TRBJ2-1, with TRBD2 matching 13 bases. Germline V CDR1 and CDR2: SGHTA, FQGTGA. The CDR3 consists of 18 residues. Unmatched junction bases numbered 13, after V lost 5 bases and J lost 6 bases. As DNA, the CDR3 is TGTGCCAGCAGCCCCAGAGGGACTAGCGGGACTGGGGGCAATGAGCAGTTCTTC. Amino acids: CASSPRGTSGTGGNEQFF. The variable domain in full, completed from reference TRBV7-3 and TRBJ2-1, reads GAGVSQTPSNKVTEKGKYVELRCDPISGHTALYWYRQSLGQGPEFLIYFQGTGAADDSGLPNDRFFAVRPEGSVSTLKIQRTERGDSAVYLCASSPRGTSGTGGNEQFFGPGTRLTVL.

V and J are TRBV7-9 and TRBJ1-2, with TRBD1 as a possible D gene (5 bases). CDR3 length: 17 residues. Trimming stripped 5 bases from V and 4 bases from J, with 23 bases between. Looked up from germline, CDR1 is SEHNR and CDR2 is FQNEAQ (reference sequence). The CDR3 here is CASSTPKKVGGPYGYTF. The DNA of the CDR3 is TGTGCCAGCAGCACACCTAAGAAGGTTGGGGGTCCCTATGGCTACACCTTC.

Comments on this clone: Other DNA variants within this sample encode the same CDR3. J is TRBJ2-3 and V is TRBV5-1, with D possibly matching TRBD1 (6 bases). CDR3 size: 15 residues. Germline V lookup: CDR1 SGHRS, CDR2 YFSETQ. Trimming cost V 0 bases and J 2 bases, with 10 bases left between them. The CDR3 reads CASSLAAGDTDTQYF. CDR3 DNA: TGCGCCAGCAGCTTGGCGGCAGGGGACACAGATACGCAGTATTTT.

This rearrangement joins TRBV10-3 to TRBJ2-3, with 7 bases that match TRBD2. The CDR3 totals 16 residues. CDR1 ENHRY and CDR2 SYGVKD come from the germline V gene. After removal of 6 bases from V and 3 bases from J, the junction contained 12 bases not matched to a gene. The CDR3 is CAISKKGRELTDTQYF. The CDR3 DNA reads as TGTGCCATCAGCAAGAAGGGGCGGGAGCTGACAGATACGCAGTATTTT.

The rearrangement joins TRBV18 to TRBJ2-2, with D possibly TRBD2 on 5 matching bases. The CDR3 has 15 amino acids. Germline V gives CDR1 KGHSH, CDR2 LQKENI. Trimming removed 3 bases from V and 3 bases from J, with 11 bases in between. In DNA form, the CDR3 reads TGTGCCAGCTCACCCGGACTCTCGGACACCGGGGAGCTGTTTTTT. Translation: CASSPGLSDTGELFF. Looking up the rest from reference TRBV18 and TRBJ2-2 gives the full variable domain: NAGVMQNPRHLVRRRGQEARLRCSPMKGHSHVYWYRQLPEEGLKFMVYLQKENIIDESGMPKERFSAEFPKEGPSILRIQQVVRGDSAAYFCASSPGLSDTGELFFGEGSRLTVL.

The rearrangement joins TRBV29-1 to TRBJ2-7; D may be TRBD2 (5 bases). Germline V gene lookup returns CDR1 SQVTM and CDR2 ANQGSEA. CDR3 length equals 13 residues. V was trimmed by 0 bases and J by 6 bases, leaving 12 bases between them. For the CDR3, the DNA is TGCAGCGTTGAAGATCTTAGAGGGCTCGAGCAGTACTTC. The encoded protein is CSVEDLRGLEQYF.

The chain joins TRBV11-1 to TRBJ1-2; D is ambiguous. Looked up from germline, CDR1 is SGHAT and CDR2 is FQDESV (reference sequence). Deletions cut 6 bases from V and 1 base from J, with 9 bases between. The CDR3 has 13 amino acids. CDR3 DNA sequence: TGTGCCAGCAGTCCCGGGATTAACTATGGCTACACCTTC. Encoded protein: CASSPGINYGYTF. The complete variable domain, with remaining parts taken from reference TRBV11-1 and TRBJ1-2, reads EAEVAQSPRYKITEKSQAVAFWCDPISGHATLYWYRQILGQGPELLVQFQDESVVDDSQLPKDRFSAERLKGVDSTLKIQPAELGDSAMYLCASSPGINYGYTFGSGTRLTVV.

This sequence joins TRBV5-1 and TRBJ2-7; the match to TRBD1 covers 9 bases. V trimming: 1 base; J trimming: 2 bases; junction bases outside the gene matches: 7. Germline V gene lookup returns CDR1 SGHRS and CDR2 YFSETQ. This CDR3 region has 16 residues. The CDR3 DNA reads as TGCGCCAGCAGCTTGAAGGTCCGGGACAGGGCCTACGAGCAGTACTTC. This codes for CASSLKVRDRAYEQYF.

The chain combines TRBV5-1 with TRBJ1-2; the D gene is possibly TRBD1 (5 bases). CDR1 is SGHRS, CDR2 YFSETQ, per germline. The CDR3 is made up of 15 amino acids. Trimming shortened V by 3 bases and J by 7 bases, and 19 bases separated the two germline ends. This chain's CDR3 is CASSWESGTGFGYTF. CDR3 nucleotides: TGCGCCAGCAGCTGGGAATCCGGGACCGGCTTTGGCTACACCTTC.

This chain connects TRBV6-1 to TRBJ2-3; D gene unclear. CDR1 MNHNS and CDR2 SASEGT come from the germline V gene. This CDR3 region has 12 residues. The V gene lost 3 bases and the J gene lost 3 bases, with 4 bases spanning the gap. The CDR3 region is CASSDYTDTQYF. Here the CDR3 DNA reads TGTGCCAGCAGTGACTATACAGATACGCAGTATTTT.

CDR3 DNA: TGTGCCAGCAGTTTATCCAGGGTCCGCGAGACCCAGTACTTC. Translation: CASSLSRVRETQYF. The chain is built from TRBV27 and TRBJ2-5; D perhaps matches TRBD1 (5 bases). The V and J ends lost 0 bases and 5 bases respectively, with 10 bases between them. The CDR3 is made up of 14 amino acids. Per the germline V gene, CDR1 is MNHEY and CDR2 is SMNVEV (reference sequence).

V is TRBV4-2 and J is TRBJ2-1; D might be TRBD2 (5 bases). Germline loops: CDR1 LGHNA, CDR2 YNFKEQ. The CDR3 consists of 15 residues. Trimming took 1 base from V and 7 from J, leaving 14 bases between them. The CDR3 loop is CASSQGTAPGNEQFF. The CDR3 DNA follows: TGTGCCAGCAGCCAAGGGACTGCCCCCGGGAATGAGCAGTTCTTC.

V is TRBV27 and J is TRBJ2-2; 11 nucleotides align to TRBD2. The CDR3 has 18 residues. V gave up 1 base and J gave up 7 bases; unmatched junction bases: 11. CDR1 and CDR2 (germline): MNHEY, SMNVEV (reference sequence). Here the CDR3 DNA reads TGTGCCAGCAGTTTATGGGTGGTAGCGGGAGGGCCTGGCGGGGAGCTGTTTTTT. Residues: CASSLWVVAGGPGGELFF.

The gene calls are TRBV28 and TRBJ2-7; D might be TRBD2 (5 bases). The CDR3 is 14 amino acids. V was trimmed by 7 bases and J by 10 bases, leaving 23 bases between them. Germline CDR1 is MDHEN and CDR2 is SYDVKM. CDR3 sequence (DNA): TGTGCCAGCAATCGACCCCCTCTAGGACTGGGCCAGTACTTC. This encodes CASNRPPLGLGQYF.

The chain combines TRBV7-2 with TRBJ2-7; TRBD2 aligns across 9 bases. Germline-derived CDR1 and CDR2 are SGHTA and FQGNSA. CDR3 size: 16 residues. V lost 1 base, J lost 0 bases, and 4 bases stayed unmatched. This chain's CDR3 is CASSLEASGTSYEQYF. Here the CDR3 DNA reads TGTGCCAGCAGCTTAGAGGCTAGCGGGACCTCCTACGAGCAGTACTTC. Combining the CDR3 with reference TRBV7-2 and TRBJ2-7 gives the whole variable domain GAGVSQSPSNKVTEKGKDVELRCDPISGHTALYWYRQSLGQGLEFLIYFQGNSAPDKSGLPSDRFSAERTGGSVSTLTIQRTQQEDSAVYLCASSLEASGTSYEQYFGPGTRLTVT.

V and J are TRBV27 and TRBJ2-2; tentative D call: TRBD1 (5 bases). The V end lost 5 bases, the J end lost 0 bases, and 13 bases lay between the germline ends. The CDR3 covers 16 residues. Per the germline V gene, CDR1 is MNHEY and CDR2 is SMNVEV (reference sequence). CDR3 coding DNA: TGTGCCAGCAGTCTCCTGGGGCGGACGAACACCGGGGAGCTGTTTTTT. It is translated as CASSLLGRTNTGELFF.

The rearrangement uses TRBV30 and TRBJ1-2; tentative D call: TRBD1 (5 bases). Germline V CDR1 and CDR2: GTSNPN, SVGIG (reference sequence). The CDR3 is 15 amino acids. V lost 4 bases and J lost 1, with 16 bases in between. CDR3 amino acids: CAWTIPGRGNYGYTF. Here the CDR3 DNA reads TGTGCCTGGACCATCCCGGGACGGGGTAACTATGGCTACACCTTC.

V is TRBV18 and J is TRBJ2-1; 7 bases line up with TRBD2. After removal of 8 bases from V and 0 bases from J, the junction contained 4 bases not matched to a gene. Germline lookup yields CDR1 KGHSH and CDR2 LQKENI. The CDR3 has 14 amino acids. CDR3 loop: CASTKRDSYNEQFF. As DNA, the CDR3 is TGTGCCAGCACCAAGCGGGACTCCTACAATGAGCAGTTCTTC. The variable domain in full, with the rest retrieved from reference TRBV18 and TRBJ2-1, is NAGVMQNPRHLVRRRGQEARLRCSPMKGHSHVYWYRQLPEEGLKFMVYLQKENIIDESGMPKERFSAEFPKEGPSILRIQQVVRGDSAAYFCASTKRDSYNEQFFGPGTRLTVL.

The CDR3 nucleotides read TGTGCCAGCCAGCGGGAGGCCCACAATGAGCAGTTCTTC. Translated, it gives CASQREAHNEQFF. J is TRBJ2-1 and V is TRBV2, with 9 bases that match TRBD2. V shed 8 bases and J 5 bases; nucleotides not matched to a gene: 4. From germline, CDR1 is SNHLY and CDR2 FYNNEI. The CDR3 sequence is 13 residues long. The variable domain in full, with the rest retrieved from reference TRBV2 and TRBJ2-1, is EPEVTQTPSHQVTQMGQEVILRCVPISNHLYFYWYRQILGQKVEFLVSFYNNEISEKSEIFDDQFSVERPDGSNFTLKIRSTKLEDSAMYFCASQREAHNEQFFGPGTRLTVL.

V is TRBV5-1 and J is TRBJ1-1, with D unresolved. Germline lookup yields CDR1 SGHRS and CDR2 YFSETQ. This CDR3 comprises 14 residues. Trimming cost V 0 bases and J 4 bases, with 10 bases left between them. This CDR3 is CASSLAGWGTEAFF. CDR3 DNA sequence: TGCGCCAGCAGCTTGGCAGGATGGGGCACTGAAGCTTTCTTT.

This clone was found a few times. The chain recombines TRBV10-1 with TRBJ1-1; 9 bases are shared with TRBD1. The junction had 10 bases not matched to a gene; V was cut back by 6 bases and J by 5 bases. The CDR3 sequence is 15 residues long. Germline CDR1 WNHNN, CDR2 SYGVQD (reference sequence). The chain's CDR3 is CASSREQGARTEAFF. The CDR3 bases are TGCGCCAGCAGCCGGGAACAGGGGGCAAGGACTGAAGCTTTCTTT.

Points on this clone: Other DNA variants within this sample encode the same CDR3. CDR3 amino acids: CASSLVPGAGEQYF. CDR3 nucleotides: TGCGCCAGCAGCTTGGTTCCGGGGGCGGGTGAGCAGTACTTC. The rearrangement joins TRBV5-1 to TRBJ2-7; D tentatively reads TRBD1 or TRBD2 (6 bases each). The germline V gene has CDR1 SGHRS and CDR2 YFSETQ. The CDR3 is made up of 14 amino acids. Deletions cut 0 bases from V and 7 bases from J, with 14 bases between.

The chain combines TRBV7-3 with TRBJ2-1; D remains ambiguous. V was trimmed by 5 bases and J by 3 bases, leaving 8 bases between them. Germline V lookup: CDR1 SGHTA, CDR2 FQGTGA. CDR3 size: 13 residues. The DNA for the CDR3 is TGTGCCAGCAGCAAAGCGCACTACAATGAGCAGTTCTTC. Translated, it gives CASSKAHYNEQFF. The whole variable domain, filled in from reference TRBV7-3 and TRBJ2-1, reads GAGVSQTPSNKVTEKGKYVELRCDPISGHTALYWYRQSLGQGPEFLIYFQGTGAADDSGLPNDRFFAVRPEGSVSTLKIQRTERGDSAVYLCASSKAHYNEQFFGPGTRLTVL.

The gene calls are TRBV5-1 and TRBJ2-3, with 9 bases identical to TRBD1. The CDR3 totals 16 residues. CDR1 SGHRS and CDR2 YFSETQ come from the germline V gene. Germline trimming cut 4 bases from V and 3 bases from J; bases unmatched to any gene: 9. CDR3: CASSPEGTGSTDTQYF. DNA for the CDR3: TGCGCCAGCAGCCCCGAGGGGACAGGGTCGACAGATACGCAGTATTTT.

CDR3: CASSLLGPGELFF. The CDR3 DNA sequence: TGTGCCAGCAGCTTACTTGGCCCCGGGGAGCTGTTTTTT. V usage is TRBV11-1 and J usage is TRBJ2-2; D gene unclear. Trimming shortened V by 2 bases and J by 6 bases, and 7 bases separated the two germline ends. The CDR3 has 13 residues. CDR1 and CDR2 (germline): SGHAT, FQDESV (reference sequence).

V gene TRBV18 combines with J gene TRBJ2-1, with TRBD2 matching over 7 bases. The length of the CDR3 is 19 residues. CDR1 is KGHSH, CDR2 LQKENI, per germline. V was clipped by 0 bases and J by 0 bases; unmatched bases: 11. The CDR3, as DNA: TGTGCCAGCTCACCACCCGCGGGAGTGGGGCATATCTCCTACAATGAGCAGTTCTTC. Protein product: CASSPPAGVGHISYNEQFF.

The chain has TRBV4-3 and TRBJ2-2; 14 bases agree with TRBD2. CDR1 LGHNA and CDR2 YSLEER come from the germline V gene. With 4 bases clipped from V and 4 bases from J, the junction kept 2 bases outside the gene matches. The CDR3 runs 16 residues. In DNA form, the CDR3 reads TGCGCCAGCAGCCCGACTAGCGGGAGGGCCACCGGGGAGCTGTTTTTT. This sequence encodes CASSPTSGRATGELFF.